The 20 T cell receptor beta chains below come from one sample, sequenced in a study of blood T cell repertoires in COVID-19. Repertoires were generated with immunoSEQ multiplex PCR, while TCRdb's copy carries only in-frame clones and drops some. The sample contains 300,000 to 350,000 clones, approximately 83% of which appear only once. Material: PBMCs or T cells enriched from blood (not recorded which). These TCRs come from a young man who had recovered from COVID-19.

The genes are TRBV28 and TRBJ1-2; D call uncertain. Germline CDR1 is MDHEN and CDR2 is SYDVKM. CDR3 length equals 13 residues. V was cut by 3 bases and J by 4 bases, with 9 bases left in between. CDR3 sequence reads: CASSFFGVYGYTF. In nucleotides, the CDR3 is TGTGCCAGCAGTTTCTTCGGGGTCTATGGCTACACCTTC.

The chain recombines TRBV25-1 with TRBJ2-5; perhaps TRBD2 as D (7 bases). There are 15 residues in the CDR3. Germline CDR1 is MGHDK and CDR2 is SYGVNS. The V and J ends lost 2 bases and 5 bases respectively, with 15 bases between them. In DNA, the CDR3 is TGTGCCAGCAGTGAAATACGGGGGGCGTTGGAGACCCAGTACTTC. Amino acid sequence: CASSEIRGALETQYF.

The table lists this clone with a few counts. The CDR3 region is CAWSPQGLAFF. The DNA of the CDR3 is TGTGCCTGGAGTCCGCAGGGGCTTGCTTTCTTT. The genes are TRBV30 and TRBJ1-1; TRBD1 might be the D (6 bases). Between the trimmed V and J ends, which lost 2 bases and 11 bases, there was a span of 12 bases. Germline V gene data show CDR1 as GTSNPN and CDR2 as SVGIG (reference sequence). The CDR3 contains 11 residues.

The CDR3 sequence is CASSQRLRSYNEQFF. CDR3 coding DNA: TGTGCCAGCAGTCAAAGACTGAGGAGCTACAATGAGCAGTTCTTC. The genes are TRBV27 and TRBJ2-1, with D hard to call. CDR1 and CDR2 (germline): MNHEY, SMNVEV (reference sequence). Trimming took 5 bases from V and 3 from J, leaving 14 bases between them. The CDR3 extends over 15 amino acids.

This chain joins TRBV3-1 (or the pseudogene TRBV3-2) and TRBJ1-1, with 8 positions matching TRBD1. Germline CDR1 and CDR2: LGHDT and YNNKEL (reference sequence). V was pared by 10 bases and J by 0 bases, with 4 bases of the junction left unmatched. This CDR3 contains 13 residues. CDR3 sequence: CATRTGLNTEAFF. The CDR3, as DNA: TGTGCCACCCGGACAGGGCTGAACACTGAAGCTTTCTTT.

The J gene is TRBJ1-4, the V gene TRBV27; D possibly corresponds to TRBD1 (5 bases). CDR1 is MNHEY and CDR2 is SMNVEV in the germline V gene (reference sequence). The CDR3 extends over 14 amino acids. V was cut by 0 bases and J by 8 bases, with 10 bases left in between. CDR3 bases: TGTGCCAGCAGTTTATCAGGGGTGAAAGAAAAACTGTTTTTT. Translating it yields CASSLSGVKEKLFF.

The genes are TRBV9 and TRBJ2-1, with 13 bases that match TRBD2. In germline, CDR1 is SGDLS, CDR2 YYNGEE. CDR3 length: 17 residues. Germline trimming cut 3 bases from V and 5 bases from J; bases unmatched to any gene: 8. The DNA for the CDR3 is TGTGCCAGCAGCGCCCTCCGGACTAGCGGGGGCGACAATGAGCAGTTCTTC. Translated, it gives CASSALRTSGGDNEQFF. Filled out from reference TRBV9 and TRBJ2-1, the complete variable domain reads DSGVTQTPKHLITATGQRVTLRCSPRSGDLSVYWYQQSLDQGLQFLIQYYNGEERAKGNILERFSAQQFPDLHSELNLSSLELGDSALYFCASSALRTSGGDNEQFFGPGTRLTVL.

V usage is TRBV6-5 and J usage is TRBJ2-7; tentatively, D is TRBD2 (5 bases). The CDR3 has 13 residues. Germline CDR1 MNHEY, CDR2 SVGAGI. Trimming removed 7 bases from V and 3 bases from J, with 13 bases in between. The CDR3 nucleotides read TGTGCCAGCACCATCCTAGAGGGCTACGAGCAGTACTTC. Amino acids: CASTILEGYEQYF.

This chain links TRBV3-1 (or the pseudogene TRBV3-2) with TRBJ2-7, with D tentatively TRBD2 (5 bases). This CDR3 spans 17 amino acids. Between the trimmed V and J ends, which lost 0 bases and 6 bases, there was a span of 21 bases. Germline lookup yields CDR1 LGHDT and CDR2 YNNKEL (reference sequence). CDR3 sequence (DNA): TGTGCCAGCAGCCAAGATCTTGGAGGACGCCTCCCTGGCGAGCAGTACTTC. Amino acids: CASSQDLGGRLPGEQYF.

The rearrangement joins TRBV20-1 to TRBJ2-5; D perhaps matches TRBD2 (6 bases). V lost 3 bases and J lost 5, with 13 bases in between. The length of the CDR3 is 13 residues. CDR1 and CDR2 (germline): DFQATT, SNEGSKA (reference sequence). CDR3 bases: TGCAGTGCTAGTTCCCTAGCGATGGAGACCCAGTACTTC. Amino acids: CSASSLAMETQYF.

This clone was detected only once. This sequence joins TRBV3-1 (or the pseudogene TRBV3-2) and TRBJ2-1; 9 positions match TRBD1. Looked up from germline, CDR1 is LGHDT and CDR2 is YNNKEL (reference sequence). This CDR3 contains 16 residues. V lost 0 bases, J lost 4 bases, and 4 bases stayed unmatched. In nucleotides, the CDR3 is TGTGCCAGCAGCCAAGATCCGGACAGGGGTTACAATGAGCAGTTCTTC. Translation gives CASSQDPDRGYNEQFF.

The rearrangement uses TRBV2 and TRBJ2-5, with 9 bases identical to TRBD2. Trimming removed 3 bases from V and 4 bases from J; junction bases left unmatched: 15. The CDR3 runs to 18 residues. CDR1 is SNHLY and CDR2 is FYNNEI in the germline V gene. The CDR3 region is CASSDPRAGGKGGETQYF. CDR3 bases: TGTGCCAGCAGTGACCCGCGAGCGGGGGGCAAGGGTGGAGAGACCCAGTACTTC.

This chain links TRBV30 with TRBJ1-2; D gene ambiguous. The length of the CDR3 is 15 residues. CDR1 and CDR2 (germline): GTSNPN, SVGIG (reference sequence). Trimming removed 1 base from V and 6 bases from J, with 18 bases in between. CDR3 DNA sequence: TGTGCCTGGAGTGACCCTAGTCGGTGGGGAGATGGCTACACCTTC. Its protein is CAWSDPSRWGDGYTF. The whole variable domain, filled in from reference TRBV30 and TRBJ1-2, reads SQTIHQWPATLVQPVGSPLSLECTVEGTSNPNLYWYRQAAGRGLQLLFYSVGIGQISSEVPQNLSASRPQDRQFILSSKKLLLSDSGFYLCAWSDPSRWGDGYTFGSGTRLTVV.

Only a few counts were recorded for this clone. V is TRBV19 and J is TRBJ2-1; TRBD2 might be the D (6 bases). Between the trimmed V and J ends, which lost 5 bases and 8 bases, there was a span of 13 bases. CDR3 size: 13 residues. Germline V gene lookup returns CDR1 LNHDA and CDR2 SQIVND (reference sequence). This CDR3 is CASSAGLPDEQFF. CDR3 bases: TGTGCCAGTAGTGCGGGACTCCCCGATGAGCAGTTCTTC.

The chain uses TRBV2 and TRBJ2-2; TRBD1 agrees at 10 bases. After removal of 5 bases from V and 6 bases from J, the junction contained 9 bases not matched to a gene. The CDR3 sequence is 16 residues long. From germline, CDR1 is SNHLY and CDR2 FYNNEI. The CDR3 DNA is TGTGCCAGCAGTCAGATGGGGACAGGGGTTTCCGGGGAGCTGTTTTTT. Protein sequence: CASSQMGTGVSGELFF.

V is TRBV7-2 and J is TRBJ1-2; D remains ambiguous. The CDR3 runs 13 residues. CDR1 is SGHTA, CDR2 FQGNSA, per germline. Trimming cost V 1 base and J 6 bases, with 9 bases left between them. DNA of the CDR3: TGTGCCAGCAGCTTAGGGCAGGTTAATGGCTACACCTTC. Protein product: CASSLGQVNGYTF.

The chain recombines TRBV9 with TRBJ2-3, with 7 bases that match TRBD2. J lost 3 bases, V lost 4 bases, and 17 bases had no gene match. Germline-derived CDR1 and CDR2 are SGDLS and YYNGEE. This CDR3 region has 18 residues. Here the CDR3 reads CASSHRNDLAGGTDTQYF. The CDR3 nucleotides read TGTGCCAGCAGCCACCGCAACGATTTAGCGGGCGGTACAGATACGCAGTATTTT.

This clone was seen a single time. The chain is built from TRBV9 and TRBJ2-7; 8 bases agree with TRBD1. Germline-derived CDR1 and CDR2 are SGDLS and YYNGEE. The CDR3 covers 15 residues. The J segment lost 2 bases and the V segment lost 3 bases, leaving 7 bases of the junction unmatched. As DNA, the CDR3 is TGTGCCAGCAGCGCCCGACAGGGGCACCCCTACGAGCAGTACTTC. Encoded protein: CASSARQGHPYEQYF.

This chain uses TRBV2 with TRBJ2-1; D call uncertain. CDR1 is SNHLY and CDR2 is FYNNEI in the germline V gene. This CDR3 contains 11 residues. V lost 7 bases and J lost 7, with 8 bases in between. CDR3 loop: CASNQRNEQFF. CDR3 coding DNA: TGTGCCAGCAACCAGCGTAATGAGCAGTTCTTC. Full variable domain (remainder filled in from reference TRBV2 and TRBJ2-1): EPEVTQTPSHQVTQMGQEVILRCVPISNHLYFYWYRQILGQKVEFLVSFYNNEISEKSEIFDDQFSVERPDGSNFTLKIRSTKLEDSAMYFCASNQRNEQFFGPGTRLTVL.

The rearrangement joins TRBV9 to TRBJ2-2, with 9 bases fitting TRBD2. Trimming cost V 3 bases and J 2 bases; bases outside gene matches: 5. The CDR3 runs 16 residues. Germline V gene sequence: CDR1 SGDLS, CDR2 YYNGEE. This CDR3 is CASSEIAGANTGELFF. CDR3 in DNA: TGTGCCAGCAGCGAAATAGCGGGGGCCAACACCGGGGAGCTGTTTTTT.